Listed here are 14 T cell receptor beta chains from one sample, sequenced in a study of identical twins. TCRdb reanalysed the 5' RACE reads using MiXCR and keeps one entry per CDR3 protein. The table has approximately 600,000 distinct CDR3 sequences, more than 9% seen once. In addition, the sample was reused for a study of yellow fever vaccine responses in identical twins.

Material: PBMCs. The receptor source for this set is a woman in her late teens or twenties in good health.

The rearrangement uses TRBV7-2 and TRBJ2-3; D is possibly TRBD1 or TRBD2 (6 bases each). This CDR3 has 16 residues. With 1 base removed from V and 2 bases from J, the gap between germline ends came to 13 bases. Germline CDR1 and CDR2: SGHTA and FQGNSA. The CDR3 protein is CASSLGGAGYTDTQYF. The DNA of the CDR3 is TGTGCCAGCAGCTTAGGGGGGGCGGGCTACACAGATACGCAGTATTTT.

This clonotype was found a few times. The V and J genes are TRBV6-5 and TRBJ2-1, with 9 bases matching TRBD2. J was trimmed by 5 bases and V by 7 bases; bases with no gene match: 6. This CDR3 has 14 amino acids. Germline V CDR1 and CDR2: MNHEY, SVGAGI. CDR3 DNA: TGTGCCAGCACCCGCGGGAGGGGGAACAATGAGCAGTTCTTC. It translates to CASTRGRGNNEQFF.

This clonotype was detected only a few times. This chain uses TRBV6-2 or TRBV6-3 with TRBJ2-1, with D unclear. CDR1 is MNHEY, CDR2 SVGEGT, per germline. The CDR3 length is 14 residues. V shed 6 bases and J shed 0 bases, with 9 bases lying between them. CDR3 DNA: TGTGCCAGCAGCCGTGGTGCCTCCTACAATGAGCAGTTCTTC. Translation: CASSRGASYNEQFF.

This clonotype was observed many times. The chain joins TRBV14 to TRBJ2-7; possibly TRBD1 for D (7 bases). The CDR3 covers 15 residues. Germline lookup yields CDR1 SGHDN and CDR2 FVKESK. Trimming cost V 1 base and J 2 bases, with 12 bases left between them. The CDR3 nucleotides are TGTGCCAGCAGCCAAGTTCCAGGGGGGACCTACGAGCAGTACTTC. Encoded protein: CASSQVPGGTYEQYF.

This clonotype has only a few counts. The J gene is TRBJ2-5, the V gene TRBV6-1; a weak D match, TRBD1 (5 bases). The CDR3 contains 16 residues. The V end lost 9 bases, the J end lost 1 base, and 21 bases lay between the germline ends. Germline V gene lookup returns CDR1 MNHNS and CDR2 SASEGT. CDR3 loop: CASALDNPPTQETQYF. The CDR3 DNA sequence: TGTGCCAGTGCTTTGGACAATCCCCCTACCCAAGAGACCCAGTACTTC.

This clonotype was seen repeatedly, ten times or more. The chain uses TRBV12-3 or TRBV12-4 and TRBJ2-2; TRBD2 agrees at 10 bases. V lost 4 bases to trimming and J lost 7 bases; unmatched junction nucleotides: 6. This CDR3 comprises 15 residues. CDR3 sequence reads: CASSYPSGSGGELFF. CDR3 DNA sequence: TGTGCCAGCAGTTACCCTAGCGGGAGTGGCGGGGAGCTGTTTTTT.

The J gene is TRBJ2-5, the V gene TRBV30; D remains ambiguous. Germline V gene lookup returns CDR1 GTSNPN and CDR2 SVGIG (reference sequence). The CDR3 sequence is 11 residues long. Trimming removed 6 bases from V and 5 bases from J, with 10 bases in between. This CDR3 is CACNNDETQYF. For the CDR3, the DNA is TGTGCCTGTAACAATGACGAGACCCAGTACTTC.

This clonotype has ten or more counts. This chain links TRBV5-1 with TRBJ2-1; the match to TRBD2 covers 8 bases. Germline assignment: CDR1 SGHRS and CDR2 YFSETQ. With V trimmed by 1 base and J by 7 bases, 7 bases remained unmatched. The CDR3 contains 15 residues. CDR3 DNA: TGCGCCAGCAGCTTGACCGGGACTAGTCTGAATGAGCAGTTCTTC. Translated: CASSLTGTSLNEQFF.

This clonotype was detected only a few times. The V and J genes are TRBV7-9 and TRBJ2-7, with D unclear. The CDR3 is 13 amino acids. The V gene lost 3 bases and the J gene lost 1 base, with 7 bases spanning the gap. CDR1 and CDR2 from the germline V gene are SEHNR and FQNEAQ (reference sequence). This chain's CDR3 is CASSFDLSYEQYF. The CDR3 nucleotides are TGTGCCAGCAGCTTCGACTTATCCTACGAGCAGTACTTC.

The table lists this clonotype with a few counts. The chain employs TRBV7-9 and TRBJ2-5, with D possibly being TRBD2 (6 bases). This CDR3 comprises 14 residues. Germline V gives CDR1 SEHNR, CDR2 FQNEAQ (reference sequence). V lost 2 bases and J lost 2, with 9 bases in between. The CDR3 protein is CASSLFSGQETQYF. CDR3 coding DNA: TGTGCCAGCAGCTTATTTAGCGGACAAGAGACCCAGTACTTC.

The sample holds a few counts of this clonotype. The chain's CDR3 is CSVAQGGGYTF. CDR3 sequence (DNA): TGCAGCGTTGCCCAGGGAGGAGGCTACACCTTC. V and J are TRBV29-1 and TRBJ1-2; possibly TRBD1 for D (5 bases). The CDR3 totals 11 residues. Germline V gene sequence: CDR1 SQVTM, CDR2 ANQGSEA. Between the trimmed V and J ends, which lost 4 bases and 8 bases, there was a span of 11 bases. The full variable domain, rest sourced from reference TRBV29-1 and TRBJ1-2, is SAVISQKPSRDICQRGTSLTIQCQVDSQVTMMFWYRQQPGQSLTLIATANQGSEATYESGFVIDKFPISRPNLTFSTLTVSNMSPEDSSIYLCSVAQGGGYTFGSGTRLTVV.

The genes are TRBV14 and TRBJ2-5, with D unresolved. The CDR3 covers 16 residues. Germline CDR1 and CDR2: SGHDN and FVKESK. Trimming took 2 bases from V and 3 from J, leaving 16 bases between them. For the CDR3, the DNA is TGTGCCAGCAGCCAAATTCTACGGGTGGGTGAAGAGACCCAGTACTTC. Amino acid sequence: CASSQILRVGEETQYF.

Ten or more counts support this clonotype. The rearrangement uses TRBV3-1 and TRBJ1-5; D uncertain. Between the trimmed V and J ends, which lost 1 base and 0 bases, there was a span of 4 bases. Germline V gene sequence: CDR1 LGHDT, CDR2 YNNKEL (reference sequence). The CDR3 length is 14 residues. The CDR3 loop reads CASSQVASNQPQHF. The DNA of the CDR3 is TGTGCCAGCAGCCAAGTAGCTAGCAATCAGCCCCAGCATTTT.

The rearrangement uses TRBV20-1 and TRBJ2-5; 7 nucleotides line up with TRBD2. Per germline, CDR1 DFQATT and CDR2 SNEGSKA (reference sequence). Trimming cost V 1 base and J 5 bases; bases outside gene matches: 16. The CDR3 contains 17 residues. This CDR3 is CSARVGVQAGVMETQYF. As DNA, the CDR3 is TGCAGTGCTAGAGTGGGGGTTCAGGCGGGAGTTATGGAGACCCAGTACTTC.